The T cell receptor (beta chain) under discussion was sequenced for a study of blood T cell repertoires in COVID-19. V was pared by 0 bases and J by 3 bases, with 23 bases between. The V gene's germline CDR1 is MGHRA and CDR2 YSYEKL. The CDR3 contains 20 residues. Cohorts were determined from participant-reported clinical history. Clones were read by immunoSEQ multiplex PCR, and TCRdb kept only the in-frame ones, dropping some. In the table there are fewer than 200,000 clones, 84% of which are singletons. The V call is TRBV4-1, the J call TRBJ2-2; unclear D gene. Sample: PBMCs or T cells enriched from blood (not recorded which). This TCR was sampled from a woman aged 30 to 39 who had been exposed to COVID-19. CDR3 bases: TGCGCCAGCAGCCAAGATAACCACCCTCCTAGGTACCCAGACACCGGGGAGCTGTTTTTT. Translation: CASSQDNHPPRYPDTGELFF.